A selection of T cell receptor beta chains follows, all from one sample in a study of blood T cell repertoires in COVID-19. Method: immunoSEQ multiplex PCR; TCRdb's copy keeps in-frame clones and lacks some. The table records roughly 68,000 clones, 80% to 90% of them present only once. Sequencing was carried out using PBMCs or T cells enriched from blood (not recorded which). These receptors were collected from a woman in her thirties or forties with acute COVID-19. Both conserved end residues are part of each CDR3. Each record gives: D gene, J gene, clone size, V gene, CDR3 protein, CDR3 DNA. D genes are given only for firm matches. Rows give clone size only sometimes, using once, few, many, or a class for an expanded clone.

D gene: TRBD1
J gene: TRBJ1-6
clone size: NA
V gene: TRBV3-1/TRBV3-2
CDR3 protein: CASSQTSGTGISPLHF
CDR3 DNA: TGTGCCAGCAGCCAAACCTCCGGGACAGGGATATCACCCCTCCACTTT

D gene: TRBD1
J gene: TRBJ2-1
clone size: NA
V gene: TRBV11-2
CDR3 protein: CASSLEPGQGYEQFF
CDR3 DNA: TGTGCCAGCAGCTTAGAACCGGGACAGGGGTATGAGCAGTTCTTC

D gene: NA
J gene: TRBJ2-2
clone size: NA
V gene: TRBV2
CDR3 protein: CASTPPGINTGELFF
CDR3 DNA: TGTGCCAGCACCCCCCCGGGGATAAACACCGGGGAGCTGTTTTTT

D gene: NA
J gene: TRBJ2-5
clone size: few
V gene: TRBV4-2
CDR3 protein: CASSNGLRGETQYF
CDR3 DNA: TGTGCCAGCAGCAACGGGCTTAGGGGAGAGACCCAGTACTTC

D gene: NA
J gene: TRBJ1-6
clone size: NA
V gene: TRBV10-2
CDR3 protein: CASSEIVGRTHSPLHF
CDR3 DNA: TGCGCCAGCAGTGAGATTGTCGGTCGGACACATTCACCCCTCCACTTT

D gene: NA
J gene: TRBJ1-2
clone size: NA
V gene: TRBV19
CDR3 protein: CASRGSGKILEGYTF
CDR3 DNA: TGTGCCAGTAGAGGCTCGGGGAAGATTTTGGAGGGCTACACCTTC

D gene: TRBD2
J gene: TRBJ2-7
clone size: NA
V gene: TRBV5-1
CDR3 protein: CASSREAYEQYF
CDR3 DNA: TGCGCCAGCAGCCGGGAGGCCTACGAGCAGTACTTC

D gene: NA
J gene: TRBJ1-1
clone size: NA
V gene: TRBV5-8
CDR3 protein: CASSLTGLGTEAFF
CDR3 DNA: TGTGCCAGCAGCTTAACAGGGTTAGGGACTGAAGCTTTCTTT

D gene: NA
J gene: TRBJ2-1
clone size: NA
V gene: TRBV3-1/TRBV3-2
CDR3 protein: CASSRSGESNEQFF
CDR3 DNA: TGTGCCAGCAGCCGGTCCGGGGAATCCAATGAGCAGTTCTTC

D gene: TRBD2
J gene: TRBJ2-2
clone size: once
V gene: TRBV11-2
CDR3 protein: CASSPPASGGANTGELFF
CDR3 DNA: TGTGCCAGCAGCCCCCCGGCTAGCGGGGGGGCGAACACCGGGGAGCTGTTTTTT

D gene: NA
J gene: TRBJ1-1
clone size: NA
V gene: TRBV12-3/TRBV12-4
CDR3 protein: CASRKDISTEAFF
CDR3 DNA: TGTGCCAGCAGAAAGGACATTTCTACTGAAGCTTTCTTT

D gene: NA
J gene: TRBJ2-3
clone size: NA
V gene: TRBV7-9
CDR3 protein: CASSDSVTDTQYF
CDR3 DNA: TGTGCCAGCAGCGACTCAGTCACAGATACGCAGTATTTT

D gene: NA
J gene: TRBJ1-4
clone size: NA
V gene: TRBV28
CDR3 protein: CASSLTAVNEKLFF
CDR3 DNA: TGTGCCAGCAGCTTGACAGCAGTTAATGAAAAACTGTTTTTT

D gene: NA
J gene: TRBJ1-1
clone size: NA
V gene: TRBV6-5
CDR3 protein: CASRTIQGNTEAFF
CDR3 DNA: TGTGCCAGCAGGACAATACAGGGAAACACTGAAGCTTTCTTT

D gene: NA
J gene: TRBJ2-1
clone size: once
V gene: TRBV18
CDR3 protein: CASSPTGEQFF
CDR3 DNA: TGTGCCAGCTCACCAACGGGTGAGCAGTTCTTC

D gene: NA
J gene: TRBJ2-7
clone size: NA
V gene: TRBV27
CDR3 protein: CASSPQTGVNEQYF
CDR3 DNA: TGTGCCAGCAGTCCCCAGACAGGCGTAAACGAGCAGTACTTC

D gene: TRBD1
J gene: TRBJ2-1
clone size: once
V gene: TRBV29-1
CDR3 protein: CSVVGTEPTYNEQFF
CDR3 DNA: TGCAGCGTTGTTGGGACAGAGCCTACCTACAATGAGCAGTTCTTC

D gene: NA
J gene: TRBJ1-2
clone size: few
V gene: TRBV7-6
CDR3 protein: CASSLSTGNYGYTF
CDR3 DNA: TGTGCCAGCAGCTTATCCACAGGGAACTATGGCTACACCTTC

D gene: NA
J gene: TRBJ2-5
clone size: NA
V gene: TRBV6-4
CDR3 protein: CASSDAAAYQETQYF
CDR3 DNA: TGTGCCAGCAGTGACGCCGCGGCGTACCAAGAGACCCAGTACTTC

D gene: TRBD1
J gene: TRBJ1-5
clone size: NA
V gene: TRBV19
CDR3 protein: CASSPSQGAAQPQHF
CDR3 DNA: TGTGCCAGTAGCCCTAGTCAGGGGGCGGCTCAGCCCCAGCATTTT

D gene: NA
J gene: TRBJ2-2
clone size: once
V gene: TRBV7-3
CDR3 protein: CASSLVGLSNTGELFF
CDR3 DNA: TGTGCCAGCAGCTTAGTCGGACTCTCGAACACCGGGGAGCTGTTTTTT

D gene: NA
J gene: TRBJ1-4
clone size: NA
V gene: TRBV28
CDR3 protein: CASSSDRVGEKLFF
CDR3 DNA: TGTGCCAGCAGCTCAGATCGGGTGGGTGAAAAACTGTTTTTT

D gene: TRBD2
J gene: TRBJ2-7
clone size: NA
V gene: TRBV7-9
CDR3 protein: CASSSGLAPVGEQYF
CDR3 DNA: TGTGCCAGCAGCTCCGGACTAGCACCTGTGGGGGAGCAGTACTTC

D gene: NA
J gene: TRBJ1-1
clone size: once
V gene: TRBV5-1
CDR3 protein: CASSLEGVTEAFF
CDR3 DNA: TGCGCCAGCAGCTTGGAGGGGGTGACTGAAGCTTTCTTT

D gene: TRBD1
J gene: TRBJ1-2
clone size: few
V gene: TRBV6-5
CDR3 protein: CASSRSGTGNYGYTF
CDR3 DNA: TGTGCCAGCAGTAGATCCGGGACAGGAAACTATGGCTACACCTTC

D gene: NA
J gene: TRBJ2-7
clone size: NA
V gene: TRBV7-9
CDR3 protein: CASSLLAYEQYF
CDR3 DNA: TGTGCCAGCAGCCTACTGGCCTACGAGCAGTACTTC

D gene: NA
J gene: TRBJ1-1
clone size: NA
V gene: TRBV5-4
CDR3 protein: CASSLLTGIIAVTEAFF
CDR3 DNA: TGTGCCAGCAGCCTATTGACTGGGATTATAGCGGTCACTGAAGCTTTCTTT

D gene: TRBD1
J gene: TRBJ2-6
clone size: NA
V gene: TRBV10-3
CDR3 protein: CAISESDRGPLGANVLTF
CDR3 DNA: TGTGCCATCAGTGAGTCGGACAGGGGACCGCTAGGGGCCAACGTCCTGACTTTC

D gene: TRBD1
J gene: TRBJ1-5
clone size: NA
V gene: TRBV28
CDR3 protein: CASSFGTDSNQPQHF
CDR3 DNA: TGTGCCAGCAGTTTCGGGACAGATAGCAATCAGCCCCAGCATTTT

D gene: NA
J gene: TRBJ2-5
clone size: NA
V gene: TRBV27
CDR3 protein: CASGSLGGTQYF
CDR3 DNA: TGTGCCAGCGGCTCTTTAGGGGGGACCCAGTACTTC

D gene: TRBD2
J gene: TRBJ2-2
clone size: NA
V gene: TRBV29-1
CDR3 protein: CSVEALAGGPTGELFF
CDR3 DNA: TGCAGCGTTGAAGCACTAGCGGGAGGCCCCACCGGGGAGCTGTTTTTT

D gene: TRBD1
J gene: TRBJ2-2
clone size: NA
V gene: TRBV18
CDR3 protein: CASSTLQGAGGELFF
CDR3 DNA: TGTGCCAGCTCAACGCTACAGGGGGCCGGCGGGGAGCTGTTTTTT

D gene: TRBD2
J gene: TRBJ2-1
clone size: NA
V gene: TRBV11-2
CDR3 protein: CASSPLAGVYNEQFF
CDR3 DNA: TGTGCCAGCAGCCCATTGGCGGGGGTTTACAATGAGCAGTTCTTC

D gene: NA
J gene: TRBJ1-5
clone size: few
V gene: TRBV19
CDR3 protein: CASTPSVGQPQHF
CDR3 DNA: TGTGCCAGTACCCCCAGTGTTGGTCAGCCCCAGCATTTT

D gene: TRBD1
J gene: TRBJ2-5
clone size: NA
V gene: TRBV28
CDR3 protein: CASSLIGQGVETQYF
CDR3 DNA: TGTGCCAGCAGTTTAATCGGACAGGGTGTAGAGACCCAGTACTTC

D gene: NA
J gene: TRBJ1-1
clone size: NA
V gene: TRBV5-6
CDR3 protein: CASSRTGTQNTEAFF
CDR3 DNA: TGTGCCAGCAGCCGGACCGGGACACAGAACACTGAAGCTTTCTTT

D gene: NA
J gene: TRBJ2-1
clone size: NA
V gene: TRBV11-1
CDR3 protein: CASSLEVGDEQFF
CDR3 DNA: TGTGCCAGCAGCTTAGAGGTAGGGGATGAGCAGTTCTTC

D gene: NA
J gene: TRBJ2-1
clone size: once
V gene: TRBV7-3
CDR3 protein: CASSPGDNEQFF
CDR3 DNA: TGTGCCAGCAGCCCGGGGGACAATGAGCAGTTCTTC

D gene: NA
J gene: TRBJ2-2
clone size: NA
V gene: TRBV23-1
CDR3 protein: CATQIAVLTGELFF
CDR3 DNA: TGCGCCACTCAGATTGCGGTTCTCACCGGGGAGCTGTTTTTT

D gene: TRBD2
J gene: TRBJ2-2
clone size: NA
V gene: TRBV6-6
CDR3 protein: CASSGLVSGELFF
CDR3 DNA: TGTGCCAGCAGCGGACTAGTCTCCGGGGAGCTGTTTTTT

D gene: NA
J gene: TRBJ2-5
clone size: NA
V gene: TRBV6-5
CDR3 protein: CASSPVGGGRETQYF
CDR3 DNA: TGTGCCAGCAGCCCCGTCGGAGGGGGCCGCGAGACCCAGTACTTC

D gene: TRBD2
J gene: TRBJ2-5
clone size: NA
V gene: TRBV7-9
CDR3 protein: CASSSGLAGGREETQYF
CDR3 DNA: TGTGCCAGCAGCTCGGGACTAGCGGGGGGGCGTGAAGAGACCCAGTACTTC

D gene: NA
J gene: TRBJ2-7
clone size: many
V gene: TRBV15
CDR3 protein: CATSRDRGRGIDEQYF
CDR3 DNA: TGTGCCACCAGCAGAGATAGGGGGAGGGGGATCGACGAGCAGTACTTC

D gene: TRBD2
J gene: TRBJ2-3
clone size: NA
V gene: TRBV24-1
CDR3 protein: CATGEGGPTDTQYF
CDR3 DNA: TGTGCCACCGGCGAGGGAGGGCCCACAGATACGCAGTATTTT

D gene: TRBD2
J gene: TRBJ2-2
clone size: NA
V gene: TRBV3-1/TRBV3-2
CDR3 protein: CASSYTSGMSTGELFF
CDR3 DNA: TGTGCCAGCAGCTATACTAGCGGGATGAGCACCGGGGAGCTGTTTTTT

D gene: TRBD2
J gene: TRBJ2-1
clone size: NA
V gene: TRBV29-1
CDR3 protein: CSVPSGGFNEQFF
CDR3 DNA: TGCAGCGTGCCCTCGGGGGGGTTCAATGAGCAGTTCTTC

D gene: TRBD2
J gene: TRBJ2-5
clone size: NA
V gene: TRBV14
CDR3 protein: CASSQIGTSGSGETQYF
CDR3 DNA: TGTGCCAGCAGCCAGATAGGGACTAGCGGGAGCGGGGAGACCCAGTACTTC

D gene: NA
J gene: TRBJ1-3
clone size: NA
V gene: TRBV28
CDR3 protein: CASSHPGTGNTIYF
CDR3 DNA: TGTGCCAGCAGTCATCCGGGAACTGGAAACACCATATATTTT

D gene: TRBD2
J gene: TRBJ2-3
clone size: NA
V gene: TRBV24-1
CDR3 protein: CATSDLASGGRDTQYF
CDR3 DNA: TGTGCCACCAGTGATTTGGCCAGCGGGGGTAGAGATACGCAGTATTTT

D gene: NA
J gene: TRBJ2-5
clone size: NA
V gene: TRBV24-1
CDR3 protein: CATSEPGLTPETQYF
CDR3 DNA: TGTGCCACCAGTGAACCGGGTCTAACCCCGGAGACCCAGTACTTC

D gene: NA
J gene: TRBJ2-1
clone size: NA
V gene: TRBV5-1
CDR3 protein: CASSSSLGGNQFF
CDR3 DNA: TGCGCCAGCAGCTCCTCTTTGGGGGGTAATCAGTTCTTC

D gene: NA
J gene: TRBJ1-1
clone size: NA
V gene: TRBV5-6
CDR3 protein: CASSLIRGMNTEAFF
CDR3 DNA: TGTGCCAGCAGCTTGATCCGAGGTATGAACACTGAAGCTTTCTTT

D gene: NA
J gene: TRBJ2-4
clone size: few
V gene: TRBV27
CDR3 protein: CASRADWLAKNIQYF
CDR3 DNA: TGTGCCAGCAGGGCGGACTGGTTAGCCAAAAACATTCAGTACTTC

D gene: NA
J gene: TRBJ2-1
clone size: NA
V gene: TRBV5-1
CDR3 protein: CASSLAGGTLDEQFF
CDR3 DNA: TGCGCCAGCAGCTTGGCCGGTGGGACTCTCGATGAGCAGTTCTTC